This TCR beta chain was retrieved from a study of Ad26.COV2.S vaccination and SARS-CoV-2 variants. Study-wide points: Researchers reported similar non-spike TCR breadth in vaccine and placebo recipients.

The treatment here: roughly 18 received Ad26.COV2.S at low or high dose, single or two shots; about five received placebo; per-sample allocation not given. Sample collection was performed on day 63 after the first vaccine or placebo injection. Of note for this clone: Its antigen is not identified.

This table comes from immunoSEQ multiplex PCR, and its TCRdb copy is limited to in-frame clones, with some not included. The sample lists fewer than 500,000 clones, 90% seen once, with 4.3% in the top ten. This TCR derives from a person aged 18-65 years who received the Ad26.COV2.S COVID-19 vaccine or a placebo. Source: peripheral blood, taken in a trial of Ad26.COV2.S vaccine versus placebo.

This chain's CDR3 is CASSQAAVSKNIQYF. CDR3 bases: TGTGCCAGCAGTCAGGCTGCGGTATCCAAAAACATTCAGTACTTC. This rearrangement joins TRBV6-6 to TRBJ2-4; D unclear. CDR3 length: 15 residues. V was clipped by 5 bases and J by 2 bases, with 13 bases between them. Germline V gives CDR1 MNHNY, CDR2 SVGAGI (reference sequence).